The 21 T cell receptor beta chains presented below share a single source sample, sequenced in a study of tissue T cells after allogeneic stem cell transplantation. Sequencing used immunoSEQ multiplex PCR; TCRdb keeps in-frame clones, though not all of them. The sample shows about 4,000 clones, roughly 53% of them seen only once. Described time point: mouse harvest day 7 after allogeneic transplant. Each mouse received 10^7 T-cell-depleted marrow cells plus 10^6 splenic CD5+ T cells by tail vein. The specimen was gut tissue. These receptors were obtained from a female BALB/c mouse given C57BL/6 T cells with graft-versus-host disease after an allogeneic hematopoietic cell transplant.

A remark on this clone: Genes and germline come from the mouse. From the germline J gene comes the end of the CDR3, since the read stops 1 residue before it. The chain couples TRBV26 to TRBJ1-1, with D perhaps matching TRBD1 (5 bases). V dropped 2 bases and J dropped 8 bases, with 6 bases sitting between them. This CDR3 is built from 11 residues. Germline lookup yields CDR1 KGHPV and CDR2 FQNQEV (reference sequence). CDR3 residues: CASSLAGEVFF. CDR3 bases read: TGTGCCAGCAGTCTGGCAGGGGAAGTCTTC.

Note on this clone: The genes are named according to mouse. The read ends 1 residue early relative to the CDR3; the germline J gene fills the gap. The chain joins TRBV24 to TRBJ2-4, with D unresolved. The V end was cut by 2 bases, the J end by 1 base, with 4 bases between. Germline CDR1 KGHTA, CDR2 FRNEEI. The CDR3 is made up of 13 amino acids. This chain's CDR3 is CASSLKGQNTLYF. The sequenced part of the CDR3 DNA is TGTGCCAGCAGTCTGAAGGGTCAAAACACCTTGTAC.

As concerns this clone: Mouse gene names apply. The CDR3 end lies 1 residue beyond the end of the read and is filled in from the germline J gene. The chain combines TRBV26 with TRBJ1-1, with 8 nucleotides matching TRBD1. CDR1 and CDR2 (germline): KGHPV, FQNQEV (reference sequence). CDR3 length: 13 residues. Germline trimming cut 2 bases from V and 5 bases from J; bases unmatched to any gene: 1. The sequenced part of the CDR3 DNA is TGTGCCAGCAGTCTGGGACAGGGAACAGAAGTCTTC. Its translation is CASSLGQGTEVF. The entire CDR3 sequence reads CASSLGQGTEVFF. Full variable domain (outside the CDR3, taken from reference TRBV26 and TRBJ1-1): NSKVIQTPRYLVKGQGQKAKMRCIPEKGHPVVFWYQQNKNNEFKFLINFQNQEVLQQIDMTEKRFSAECPSNSPCSLEIQSSEAGDSALYLCASSLGQGTEVFFGKGTRLTVV.

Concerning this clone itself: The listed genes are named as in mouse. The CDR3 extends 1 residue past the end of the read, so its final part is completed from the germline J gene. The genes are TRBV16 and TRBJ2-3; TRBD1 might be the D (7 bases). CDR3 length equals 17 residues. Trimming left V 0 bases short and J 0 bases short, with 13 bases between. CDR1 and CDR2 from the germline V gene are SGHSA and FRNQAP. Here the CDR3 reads CASSLDSRGPSAETLYF. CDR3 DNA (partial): TGTGCAAGCAGCTTAGATAGTAGGGGGCCTAGTGCAGAAACGCTGTAT.

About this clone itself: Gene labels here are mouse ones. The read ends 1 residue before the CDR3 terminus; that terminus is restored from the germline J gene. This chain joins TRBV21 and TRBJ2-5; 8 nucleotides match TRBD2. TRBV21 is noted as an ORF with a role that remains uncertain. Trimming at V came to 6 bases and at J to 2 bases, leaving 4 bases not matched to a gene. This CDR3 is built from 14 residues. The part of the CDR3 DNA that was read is TGTGCTAGCAGCCGACTGGGGTTCCAAGACACCCAGTAC. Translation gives CASSRLGFQDTQY. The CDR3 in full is CASSRLGFQDTQYF.

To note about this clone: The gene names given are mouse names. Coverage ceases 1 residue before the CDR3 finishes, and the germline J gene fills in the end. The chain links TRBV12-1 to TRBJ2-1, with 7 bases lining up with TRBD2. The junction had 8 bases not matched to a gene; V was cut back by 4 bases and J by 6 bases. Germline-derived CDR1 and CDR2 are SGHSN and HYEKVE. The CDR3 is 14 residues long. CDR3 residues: CASSPDGGIAEQFF. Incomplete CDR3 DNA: TGTGCCAGCTCCCCCGATGGGGGGATTGCTGAGCAGTTC.

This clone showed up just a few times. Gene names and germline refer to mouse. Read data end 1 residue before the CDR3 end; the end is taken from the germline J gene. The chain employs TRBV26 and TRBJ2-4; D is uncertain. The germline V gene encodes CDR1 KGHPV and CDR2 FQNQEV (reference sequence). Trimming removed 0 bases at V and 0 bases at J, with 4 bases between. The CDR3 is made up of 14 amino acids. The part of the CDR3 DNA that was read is TGTGCCAGCAGTCTGTCGACAAGTCAAAACACCTTGTAC. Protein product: CASSLSTSQNTLY. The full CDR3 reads CASSLSTSQNTLYF.

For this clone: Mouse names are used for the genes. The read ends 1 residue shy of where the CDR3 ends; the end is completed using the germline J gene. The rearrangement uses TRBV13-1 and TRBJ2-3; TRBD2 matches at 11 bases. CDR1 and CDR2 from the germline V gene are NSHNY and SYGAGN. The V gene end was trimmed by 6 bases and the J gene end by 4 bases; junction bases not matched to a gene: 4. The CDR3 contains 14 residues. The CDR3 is CASKLGGRSETLYF. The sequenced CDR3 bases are TGTGCCAGCAAACTGGGGGGGCGCTCAGAAACGCTGTAT.

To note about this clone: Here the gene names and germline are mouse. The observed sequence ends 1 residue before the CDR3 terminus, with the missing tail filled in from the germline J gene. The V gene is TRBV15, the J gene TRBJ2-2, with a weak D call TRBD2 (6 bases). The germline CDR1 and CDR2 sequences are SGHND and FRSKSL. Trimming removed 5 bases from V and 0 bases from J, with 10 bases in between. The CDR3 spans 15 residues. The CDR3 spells CASSRWGPNTGQLYF. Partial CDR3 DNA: TGTGCCAGCAGTCGCTGGGGACCAAACACCGGGCAGCTCTAC.

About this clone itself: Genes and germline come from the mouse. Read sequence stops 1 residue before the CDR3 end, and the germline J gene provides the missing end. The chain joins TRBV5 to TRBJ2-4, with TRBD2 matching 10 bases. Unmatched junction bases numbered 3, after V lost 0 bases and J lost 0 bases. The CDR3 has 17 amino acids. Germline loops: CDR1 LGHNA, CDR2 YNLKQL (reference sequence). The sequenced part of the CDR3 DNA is TGTGCCAGCAGCCAAGACTGGGGGGGCCCTAGTCAAAACACCTTGTAC. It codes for CASSQDWGGPSQNTLY. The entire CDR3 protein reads CASSQDWGGPSQNTLYF.

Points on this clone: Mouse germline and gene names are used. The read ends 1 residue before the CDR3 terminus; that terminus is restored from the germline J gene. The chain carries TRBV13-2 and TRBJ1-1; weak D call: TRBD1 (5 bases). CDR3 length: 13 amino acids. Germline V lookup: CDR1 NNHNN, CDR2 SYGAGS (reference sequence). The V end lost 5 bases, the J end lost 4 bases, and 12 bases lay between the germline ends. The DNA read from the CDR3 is TGTGCCAGCGGGGTCAGGGTCCTCACAGAAGTCTTC. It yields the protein CASGVRVLTEVF. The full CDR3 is CASGVRVLTEVFF.

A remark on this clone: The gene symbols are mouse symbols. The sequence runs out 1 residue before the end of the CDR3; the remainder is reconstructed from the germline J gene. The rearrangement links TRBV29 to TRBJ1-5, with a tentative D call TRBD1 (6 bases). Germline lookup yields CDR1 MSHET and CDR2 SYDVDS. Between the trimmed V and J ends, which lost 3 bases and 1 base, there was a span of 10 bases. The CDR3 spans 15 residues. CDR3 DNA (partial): TGTGCTAGCAGTTTCCCGGGACAAAACAACCAGGCTCCGCTT. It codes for CASSFPGQNNQAPL. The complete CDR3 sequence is CASSFPGQNNQAPLF. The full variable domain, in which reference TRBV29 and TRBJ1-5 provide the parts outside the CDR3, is DMKVTQMPRYLIKRMGENVLLECGQDMSHETMYWYRQDPGLGLQLIYISYDVDSNSEGDIPKGYRVSRKKREHFSLILDSAKTNQTSVYFCASSFPGQNNQAPLFGEGTRLSVL.

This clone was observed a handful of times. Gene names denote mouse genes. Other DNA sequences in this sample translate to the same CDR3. The CDR3 spells CASSRDWGYEQYF. The CDR3 DNA, read in part, is TGTGCCAGCAGCCGGGACTGGGGGTATGAACAGTAC. This chain links TRBV26 with TRBJ2-7, with 11 bases lining up with TRBD2. The read is 1 residue too short to cover the CDR3 end, so that end is filled in from the germline J gene. CDR1 and CDR2 from the germline V gene are KGHPV and FQNQEV (reference sequence). Trimming cost V 6 bases and J 4 bases; bases outside gene matches: 2. The CDR3 covers 13 residues.

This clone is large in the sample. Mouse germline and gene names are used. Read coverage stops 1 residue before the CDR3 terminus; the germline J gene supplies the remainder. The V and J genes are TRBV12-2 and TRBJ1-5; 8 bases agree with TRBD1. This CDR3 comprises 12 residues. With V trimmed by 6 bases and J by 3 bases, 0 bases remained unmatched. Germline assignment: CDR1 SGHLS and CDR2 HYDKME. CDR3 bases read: TGTGCCAGCACAGGGGGCAACCAGGCTCCGCTT. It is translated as CASTGGNQAPL. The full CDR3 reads CASTGGNQAPLF.

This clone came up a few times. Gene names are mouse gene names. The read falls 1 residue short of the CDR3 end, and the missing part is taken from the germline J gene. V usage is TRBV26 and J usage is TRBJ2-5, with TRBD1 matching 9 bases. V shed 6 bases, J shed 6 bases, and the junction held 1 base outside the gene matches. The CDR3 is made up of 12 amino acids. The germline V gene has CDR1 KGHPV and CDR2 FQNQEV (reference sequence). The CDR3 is CASSGTGDTQYF. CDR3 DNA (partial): TGTGCCAGCAGCGGGACAGGGGACACCCAGTAC.

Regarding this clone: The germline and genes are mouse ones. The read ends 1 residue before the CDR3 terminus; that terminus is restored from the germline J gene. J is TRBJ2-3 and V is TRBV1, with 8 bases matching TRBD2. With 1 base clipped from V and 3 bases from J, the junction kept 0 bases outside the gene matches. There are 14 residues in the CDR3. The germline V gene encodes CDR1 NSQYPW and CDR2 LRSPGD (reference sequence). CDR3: CTCSAGLGAETLYF. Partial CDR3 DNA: TGCACCTGCAGTGCAGGACTGGGGGCAGAAACGCTGTAT.

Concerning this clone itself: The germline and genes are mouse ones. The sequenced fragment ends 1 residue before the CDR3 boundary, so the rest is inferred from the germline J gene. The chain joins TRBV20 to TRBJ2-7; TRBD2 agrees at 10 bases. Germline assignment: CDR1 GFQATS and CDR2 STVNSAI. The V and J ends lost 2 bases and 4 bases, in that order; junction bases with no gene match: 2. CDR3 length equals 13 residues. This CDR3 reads CGARTGLGYEQYF. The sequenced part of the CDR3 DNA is TGTGGTGCTAGGACGGGACTGGGGTATGAACAGTAC.

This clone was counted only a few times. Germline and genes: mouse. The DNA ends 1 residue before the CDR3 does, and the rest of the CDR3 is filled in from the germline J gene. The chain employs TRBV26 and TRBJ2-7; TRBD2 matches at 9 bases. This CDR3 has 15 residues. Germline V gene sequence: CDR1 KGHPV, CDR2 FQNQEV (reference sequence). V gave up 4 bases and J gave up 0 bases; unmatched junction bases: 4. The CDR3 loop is CASSQDWGHSYEQYF. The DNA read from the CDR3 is TGTGCCAGCAGTCAGGACTGGGGCCACTCCTATGAACAGTAC.

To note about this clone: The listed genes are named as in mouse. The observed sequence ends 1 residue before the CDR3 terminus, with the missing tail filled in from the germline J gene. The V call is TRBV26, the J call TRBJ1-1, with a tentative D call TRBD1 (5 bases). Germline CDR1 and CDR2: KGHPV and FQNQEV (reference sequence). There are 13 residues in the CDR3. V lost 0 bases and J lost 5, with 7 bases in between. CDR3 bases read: TGTGCCAGCAGTCTGTCGACAGCTACAGAAGTCTTC. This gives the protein CASSLSTATEVF. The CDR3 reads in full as CASSLSTATEVFF.

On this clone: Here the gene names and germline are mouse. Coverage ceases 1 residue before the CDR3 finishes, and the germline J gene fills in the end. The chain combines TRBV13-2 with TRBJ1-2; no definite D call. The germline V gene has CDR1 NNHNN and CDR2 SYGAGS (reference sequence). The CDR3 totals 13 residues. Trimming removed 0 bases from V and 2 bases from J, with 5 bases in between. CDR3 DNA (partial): TGTGCCAGCGGTGATGCGCGGAACTCCGACTACACC. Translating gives CASGDARNSDYT. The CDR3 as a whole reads CASGDARNSDYTF.

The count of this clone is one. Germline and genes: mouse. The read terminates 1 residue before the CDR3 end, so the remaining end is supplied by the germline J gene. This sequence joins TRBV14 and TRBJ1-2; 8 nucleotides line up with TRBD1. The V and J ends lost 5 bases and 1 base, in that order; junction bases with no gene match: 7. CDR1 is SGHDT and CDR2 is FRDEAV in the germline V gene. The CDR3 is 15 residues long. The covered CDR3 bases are TGTGCCAGCAGCCTCACAGGGGGAGGAAACTCCGACTACACC. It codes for CASSLTGGGNSDYT. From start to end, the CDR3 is CASSLTGGGNSDYTF.